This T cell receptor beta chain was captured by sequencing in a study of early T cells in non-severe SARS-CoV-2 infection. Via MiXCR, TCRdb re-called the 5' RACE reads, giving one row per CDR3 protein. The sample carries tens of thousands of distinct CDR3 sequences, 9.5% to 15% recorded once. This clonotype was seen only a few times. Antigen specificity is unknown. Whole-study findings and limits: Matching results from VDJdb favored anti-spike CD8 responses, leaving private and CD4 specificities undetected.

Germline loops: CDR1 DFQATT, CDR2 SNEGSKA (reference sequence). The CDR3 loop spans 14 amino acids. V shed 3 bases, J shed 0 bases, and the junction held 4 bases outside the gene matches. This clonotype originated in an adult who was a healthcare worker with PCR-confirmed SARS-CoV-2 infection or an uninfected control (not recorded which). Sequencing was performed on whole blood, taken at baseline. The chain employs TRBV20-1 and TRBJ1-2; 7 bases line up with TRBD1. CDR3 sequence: CSASSGQTNYGYTF. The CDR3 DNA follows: TGCAGTGCTAGTTCGGGACAGACTAACTATGGCTACACCTTC.